This T cell receptor (beta chain) was recorded in a study of blood T cells in healthy people across ages. Whole-study context: There was about one barcoded beta molecule captured by template switching per two T cells.

The second PCR ran roughly 7 to 11 cycles with a sample-barcoded 5' primer and J-beta primers. Each CDR3 protein gets one entry after TCRdb re-called the 5' RACE reads with MiXCR. This sample has about 1.6 million distinct CDR3 sequences, with roughly 30% found just once. The CDR3 spans 15 residues. The V end lost 5 bases, the J end lost 5 bases, and 19 bases lay between the germline ends. CDR1 SEHNR and CDR2 FQNEAQ come from the germline V gene (reference sequence). Drawn from each donor were 8.5 to 10 milliliters of peripheral blood. This clonotype has at least ten counts. This TCR came from a woman aged 30 to 39 in good health. The chain joins TRBV7-9 to TRBJ2-7; D is perhaps TRBD1 (6 bases). The sample taken for sequencing was blood. CDR3 protein: CASSAGTPEVNEQYF. The CDR3 DNA reads TGTGCCAGCAGCGCCGGGACACCGGAGGTAAACGAGCAGTACTTC.